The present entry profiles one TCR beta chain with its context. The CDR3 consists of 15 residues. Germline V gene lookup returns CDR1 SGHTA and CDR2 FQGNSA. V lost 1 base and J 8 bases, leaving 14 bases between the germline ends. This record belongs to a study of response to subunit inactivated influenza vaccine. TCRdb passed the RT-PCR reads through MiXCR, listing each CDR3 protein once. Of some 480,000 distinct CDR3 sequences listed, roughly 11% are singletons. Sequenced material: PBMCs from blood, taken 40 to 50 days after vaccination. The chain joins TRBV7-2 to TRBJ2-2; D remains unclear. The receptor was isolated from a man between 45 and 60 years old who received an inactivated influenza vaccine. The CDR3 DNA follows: TGTGCCAGCAGCTTAGTGATAGCTACGTCTGGGGAGCTGTTTTTT. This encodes CASSLVIATSGELFF.